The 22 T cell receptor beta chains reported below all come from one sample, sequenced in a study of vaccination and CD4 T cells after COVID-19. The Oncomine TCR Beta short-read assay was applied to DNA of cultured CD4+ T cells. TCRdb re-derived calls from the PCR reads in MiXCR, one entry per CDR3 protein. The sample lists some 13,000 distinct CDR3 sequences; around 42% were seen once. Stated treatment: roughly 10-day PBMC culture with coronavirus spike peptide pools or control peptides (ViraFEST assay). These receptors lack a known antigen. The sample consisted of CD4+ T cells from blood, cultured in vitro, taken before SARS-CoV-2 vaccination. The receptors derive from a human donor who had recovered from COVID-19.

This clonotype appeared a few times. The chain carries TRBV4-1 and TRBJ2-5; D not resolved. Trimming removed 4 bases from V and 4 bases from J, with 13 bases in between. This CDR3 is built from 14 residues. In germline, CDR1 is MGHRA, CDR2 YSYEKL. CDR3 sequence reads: CASSLVTRRETQYF. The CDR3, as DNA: TGCGCCAGCAGCCTAGTTACGAGGCGAGAGACCCAGTACTTC.

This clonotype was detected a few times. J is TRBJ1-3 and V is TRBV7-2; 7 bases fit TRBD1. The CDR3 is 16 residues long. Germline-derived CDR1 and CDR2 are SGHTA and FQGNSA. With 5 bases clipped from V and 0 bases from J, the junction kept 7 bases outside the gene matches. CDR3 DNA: TGTGCCAGCAGCGTACAGGGGACCCTCTCTGGAAACACCATATATTTT. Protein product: CASSVQGTLSGNTIYF.

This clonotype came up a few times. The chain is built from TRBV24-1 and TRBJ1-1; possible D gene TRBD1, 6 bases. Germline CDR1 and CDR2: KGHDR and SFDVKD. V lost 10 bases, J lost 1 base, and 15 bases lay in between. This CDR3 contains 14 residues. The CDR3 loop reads CATREGGWNTEAFF. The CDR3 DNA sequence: TGTGCCACGAGGGAGGGGGGCTGGAACACTGAAGCTTTCTTT.

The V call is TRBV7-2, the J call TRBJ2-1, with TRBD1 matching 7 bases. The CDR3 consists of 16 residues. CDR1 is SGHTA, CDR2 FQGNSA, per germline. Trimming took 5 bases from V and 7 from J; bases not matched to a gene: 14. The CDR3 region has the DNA TGTGCCAGCAGCCCATATCTCGGACAGGTGGGAAATGAGCAGTTCTTC. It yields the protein CASSPYLGQVGNEQFF.

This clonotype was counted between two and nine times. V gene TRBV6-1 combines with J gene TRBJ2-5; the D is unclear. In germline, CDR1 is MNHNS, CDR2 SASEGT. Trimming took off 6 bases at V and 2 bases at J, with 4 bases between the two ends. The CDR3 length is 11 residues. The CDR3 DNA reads TGTGCCAGCAGCCCGCAAGAGACCCAGTACTTC. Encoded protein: CASSPQETQYF.

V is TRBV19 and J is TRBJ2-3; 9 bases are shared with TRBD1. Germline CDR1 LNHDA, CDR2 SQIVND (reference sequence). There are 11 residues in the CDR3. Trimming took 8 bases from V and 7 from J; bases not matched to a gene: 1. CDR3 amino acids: CASGTGYTQYF. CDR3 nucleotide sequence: TGTGCCAGTGGGACAGGGTATACGCAGTATTTT.

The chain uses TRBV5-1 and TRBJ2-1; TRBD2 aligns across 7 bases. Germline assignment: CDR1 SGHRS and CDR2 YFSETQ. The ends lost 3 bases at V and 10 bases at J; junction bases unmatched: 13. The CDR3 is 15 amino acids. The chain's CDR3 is CASSSLTSTGSEQFF. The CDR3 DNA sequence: TGCGCCAGCAGCTCCTTGACTAGCACCGGGTCGGAGCAGTTCTTC.

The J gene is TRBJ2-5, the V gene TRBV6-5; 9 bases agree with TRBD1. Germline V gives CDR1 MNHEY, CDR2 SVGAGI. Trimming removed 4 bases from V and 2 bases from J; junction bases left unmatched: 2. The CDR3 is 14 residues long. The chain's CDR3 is CASSFGTGQETQYF. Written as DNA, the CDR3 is TGTGCCAGCAGTTTTGGGACAGGGCAAGAGACCCAGTACTTC.

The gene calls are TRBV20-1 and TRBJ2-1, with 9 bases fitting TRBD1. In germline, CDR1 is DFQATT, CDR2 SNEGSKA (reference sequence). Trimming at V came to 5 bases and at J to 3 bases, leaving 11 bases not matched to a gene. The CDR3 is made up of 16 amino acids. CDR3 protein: CSAPNLQGANYNEQFF. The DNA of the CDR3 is TGCAGTGCTCCGAACTTACAGGGGGCCAACTACAATGAGCAGTTCTTC.

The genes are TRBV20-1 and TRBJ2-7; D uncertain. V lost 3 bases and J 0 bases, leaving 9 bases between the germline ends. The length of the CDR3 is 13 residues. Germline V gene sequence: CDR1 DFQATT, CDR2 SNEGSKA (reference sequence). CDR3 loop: CSARRSSSYEQYF. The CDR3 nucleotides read TGCAGTGCTAGGAGATCAAGCTCCTACGAGCAGTACTTC.

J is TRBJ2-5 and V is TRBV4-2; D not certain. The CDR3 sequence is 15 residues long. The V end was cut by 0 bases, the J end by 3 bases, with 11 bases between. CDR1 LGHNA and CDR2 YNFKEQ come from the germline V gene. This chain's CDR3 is CASSQDWEREETQYF. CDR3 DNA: TGTGCCAGCAGCCAAGATTGGGAACGGGAAGAGACCCAGTACTTC.

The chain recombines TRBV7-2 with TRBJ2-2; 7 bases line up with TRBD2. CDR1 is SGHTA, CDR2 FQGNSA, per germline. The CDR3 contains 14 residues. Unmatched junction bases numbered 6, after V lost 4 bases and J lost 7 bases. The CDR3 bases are TGTGCCAGCAGCTCCTGGGGGGGGAACGGGGAGCTGTTTTTT. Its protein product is CASSSWGGNGELFF.

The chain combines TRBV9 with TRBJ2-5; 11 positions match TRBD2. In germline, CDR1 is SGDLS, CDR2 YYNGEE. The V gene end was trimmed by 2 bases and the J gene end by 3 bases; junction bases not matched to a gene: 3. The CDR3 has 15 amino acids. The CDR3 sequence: CASSVGTSGKETQYF. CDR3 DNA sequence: TGTGCCAGCAGCGTGGGGACTAGCGGAAAAGAGACCCAGTACTTC.

In DNA form, the CDR3 reads TGTGCCAGTAGTGGACAGGGTAGGGGTGGAGGCTACACCTTC. This encodes CASSGQGRGGGYTF. The chain has TRBV19 and TRBJ1-2, with 8 bases identical to TRBD1. The trim removed 5 bases at V and 8 bases at J, leaving 10 bases unmatched. In germline, CDR1 is LNHDA, CDR2 SQIVND (reference sequence). CDR3 length: 14 residues.

The CDR3 loop is CASSSSSYEQYF. The CDR3 DNA reads TGTGCCAGCAGCTCCTCGTCGTACGAGCAGTACTTC. The chain recombines TRBV7-2 with TRBJ2-7; no clear D gene. The CDR3 runs 12 residues. Germline lookup yields CDR1 SGHTA and CDR2 FQGNSA. Trimming took off 4 bases at V and 4 bases at J, with 8 bases between the two ends.

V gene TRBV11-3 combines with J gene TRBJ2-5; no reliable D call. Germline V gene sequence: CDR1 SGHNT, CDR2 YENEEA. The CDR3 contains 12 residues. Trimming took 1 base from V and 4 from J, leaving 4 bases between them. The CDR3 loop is CASSLGSETQYF. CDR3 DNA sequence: TGTGCCAGCAGCTTAGGTTCAGAGACCCAGTACTTC.

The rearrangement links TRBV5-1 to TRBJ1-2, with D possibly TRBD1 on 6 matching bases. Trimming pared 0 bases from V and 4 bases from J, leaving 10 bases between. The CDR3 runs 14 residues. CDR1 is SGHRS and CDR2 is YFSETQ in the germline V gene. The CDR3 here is CASSLAGAGYGYTF. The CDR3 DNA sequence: TGCGCCAGCAGCTTGGCAGGGGCCGGCTATGGCTACACCTTC.

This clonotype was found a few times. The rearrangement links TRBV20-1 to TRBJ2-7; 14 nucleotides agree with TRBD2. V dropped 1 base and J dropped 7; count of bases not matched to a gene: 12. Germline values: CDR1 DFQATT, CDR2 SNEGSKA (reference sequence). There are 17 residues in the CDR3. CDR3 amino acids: CSARGPTSGRASGEQYF. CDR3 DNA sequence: TGCAGTGCTAGAGGGCCGACTAGCGGGAGGGCCTCAGGAGAGCAGTACTTC.

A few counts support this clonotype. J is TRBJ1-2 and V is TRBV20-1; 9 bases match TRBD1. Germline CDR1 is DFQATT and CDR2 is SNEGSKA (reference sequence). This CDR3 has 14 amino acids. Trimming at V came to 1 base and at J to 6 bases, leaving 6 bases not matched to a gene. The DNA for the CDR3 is TGCAGTGCTAGAGGGACAGGGGAATATGATGGCTACACCTTC. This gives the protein CSARGTGEYDGYTF.

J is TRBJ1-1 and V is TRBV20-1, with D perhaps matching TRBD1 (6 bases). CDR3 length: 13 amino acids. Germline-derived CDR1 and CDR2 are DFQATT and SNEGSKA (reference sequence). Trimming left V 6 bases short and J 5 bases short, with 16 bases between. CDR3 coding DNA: TGCAGTGCCCCCGCGCAGGGGACGACTGAAGCTTTCTTT. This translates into CSAPAQGTTEAFF.

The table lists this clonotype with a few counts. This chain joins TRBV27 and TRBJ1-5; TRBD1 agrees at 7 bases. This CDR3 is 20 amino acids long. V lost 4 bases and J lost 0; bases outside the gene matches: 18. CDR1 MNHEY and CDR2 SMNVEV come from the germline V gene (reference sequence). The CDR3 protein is CASSCLGGDSRLYSNQPQHF. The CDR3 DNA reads TGTGCCAGCAGTTGCCTCGGCGGGGACAGCCGATTATATAGCAATCAGCCCCAGCATTTT.

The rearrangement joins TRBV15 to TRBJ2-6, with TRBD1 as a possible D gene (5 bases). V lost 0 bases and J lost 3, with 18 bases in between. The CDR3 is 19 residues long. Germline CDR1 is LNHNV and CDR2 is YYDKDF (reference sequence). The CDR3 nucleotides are TGTGCCACCAGCAGAGATGCGGCCAGGGTCCTAGATGGGGCCAACGTCCTGACTTTC. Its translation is CATSRDAARVLDGANVLTF.